This T cell receptor (beta chain) was captured in a study of shared clonotypes between healthy human individuals (dated by TCRdb to 2019 to 2021). Study-level background: The cohort included a few men and a couple of women between 18 and 49 years of age. To increase sequencing depth and limit assay-specific biases, different laboratories used diverse techniques to prepare libraries and sequence TCR repertoires. Between about 0.9 and 8.9 billion PBMCs per donor were obtained by leukapheresis. To estimate repertoire size and how much clonotypes are shared between individuals, the study performed deep sequencing of blood TCR repertoires from about five healthy adults.

Points the paper makes about the study in general: Sampling was restricted to blood, and TCR repertoires in tissues likely differ from the TCR repertoires found in blood. The small number of donors limited the genetic and exposure-history diversity represented. Pairwise subsampling led to the expectation that sequencing depth would affect the degree of clonotype sharing among donors.

Including the terminal cysteine and phenylalanine, the CDR3 comprises 14 residues. Here the CDR3 DNA is all that survives: 42 bases in frame from base 1. CDR1 is given as MDHEN and CDR2 as SYDVKM, both from the germline V gene. V and J are truncated by 2 bases and 3 bases respectively, leaving an intervening sequence of 10 bases. Using the deep immunoSEQ assay, TCR CDR3 regions were amplified from genomic DNA by multiplex PCR. Extracted genomic DNA from each cell subset was spread evenly across all wells of several immunoSEQ 96-well plates, with each plate serving as a replicate. For unsorted PBMC, about 300 ng of genomic DNA, equivalent to around 30,000 T cell genomes, went into each replicate PCR. Genomic DNA from unsorted PBMC was sequenced over ten immunoSEQ deep assay plates. Purified libraries were measured with a Qubit 3.0 fluorometer, size-checked on a Bioanalyzer 2100, and measured again with the KAPA Library Quantification kit. Every immunoSEQ 96-well plate was sequenced on a separate single-read 150-cycle Illumina NextSeq 550 flow cell. Per the original workflow: Because only junctional sequences without quality scores were contained in the immunoSEQ output, filtering matching that applied to full-length reads could not be performed. Sequences were annotated with PyIR, a Python wrapper for IgBLAST v1.9, and V/J genes and CDR3 were assigned using IMGT germline references. Reads were filtered out if the reads had weak V/J assignments (E-value above 1e-6), no CDR3, stop codons, out-of-frame junctions, or ambiguous translated residues. V3J clonotypes were defined as sequences sharing the same inferred V gene, J gene, and CDR3 amino acid sequence. Percentage overlap between repertoires was calculated by dividing the number of shared unique clonotypes by the size of the smaller repertoire. RTK rarefaction, the Chao1 estimator, and Recon v2.1 estimates of unobserved clonotypes were used to assess repertoire richness. The table was pulled from immuneACCESS by TCRdb, which kept in-frame rearrangements only. Such tables lose some clones; where checked, under half of the loss comes from unresolved V genes, and the rest has no known cause. That table gives V, J and clone size, and the DNA gave D and trimming. The table for this sample lists 400,000 to 500,000 clones; 76% of them were counted only once. The ten largest clones represent over 10% of the sample.

Regarding this clone: Its antigen specificity is not known. Base qualities are not provided; no much larger clone lies one nucleotide away.

Healthy HIV-negative adults with no recently reported acute infections or vaccinations were included as donors. Every donor was a Caucasian adult residing in Nashville, Tennessee, USA. For unsorted samples, about 90 million PBMCs were counted and genomic DNA was extracted with the QIAamp DNA Blood Mini kit. Blood was collected by leukapheresis, and PBMCs were isolated by Ficoll-Histopaque density gradient centrifugation and then cryopreserved in liquid nitrogen vapor phase. The sequence was obtained from a woman between 40 and 50 years old in good health. Some clones in this sample may be carry-over from other donors' samples. The specimen was PBMCs. Recombination linked TRBV28 to TRBJ1-1; TRBD1 is perhaps the D gene, given 6 matching bases. The CDR3 is CASSLAGVDTEAFF. The bases are TGTGCCAGCAGTTTAGCAGGGGTGGACACTGAAGCTTTCTTT.